This TCR beta chain was sequenced for a study of cytomegalovirus exposure and HLA in healthy donors. Findings of the study overall: CMV serostatus stood as the only immune exposure information on hand. Despite most TCR sequences being rare, some public TCRs occurred in many donors. Later genetic work tied a missense DCLRE1C variant to beta-chain V and J trimming.

The CDR3 spans 13 residues. V lost 5 bases to trimming and J lost 4 bases; unmatched junction nucleotides: 2. CDR1 LNHDA and CDR2 SQIVND come from the germline V gene (reference sequence). Points on this clone: Antigen: not known.

The PCR employed 60 Vbeta primers together with 13 Jbeta primers. The assay was immunoSEQ multiplex PCR, and TCRdb's table has in-frame clones only and misses some. Of approximately 110,000 clones listed, more than 80% are singletons. Source material: PBMCs. This clonotype originated in a man aged 18 to 29 in good health and CMV-seronegative. This chain uses TRBV19 with TRBJ2-1; 7 nucleotides agree with TRBD1. The CDR3 sequence is CASSGTVYNEQFF. CDR3 in DNA: TGTGCCAGTAGTGGGACAGTATACAATGAGCAGTTCTTC. The full variable domain, in which reference TRBV19 and TRBJ2-1 provide the parts outside the CDR3, is DGGITQSPKYLFRKEGQNVTLSCEQNLNHDAMYWYRQDPGQGLRLIYYSQIVNDFQKGDIAEGYSVSREKKESFPLTVTSAQKNPTAFYLCASSGTVYNEQFFGPGTRLTVL.